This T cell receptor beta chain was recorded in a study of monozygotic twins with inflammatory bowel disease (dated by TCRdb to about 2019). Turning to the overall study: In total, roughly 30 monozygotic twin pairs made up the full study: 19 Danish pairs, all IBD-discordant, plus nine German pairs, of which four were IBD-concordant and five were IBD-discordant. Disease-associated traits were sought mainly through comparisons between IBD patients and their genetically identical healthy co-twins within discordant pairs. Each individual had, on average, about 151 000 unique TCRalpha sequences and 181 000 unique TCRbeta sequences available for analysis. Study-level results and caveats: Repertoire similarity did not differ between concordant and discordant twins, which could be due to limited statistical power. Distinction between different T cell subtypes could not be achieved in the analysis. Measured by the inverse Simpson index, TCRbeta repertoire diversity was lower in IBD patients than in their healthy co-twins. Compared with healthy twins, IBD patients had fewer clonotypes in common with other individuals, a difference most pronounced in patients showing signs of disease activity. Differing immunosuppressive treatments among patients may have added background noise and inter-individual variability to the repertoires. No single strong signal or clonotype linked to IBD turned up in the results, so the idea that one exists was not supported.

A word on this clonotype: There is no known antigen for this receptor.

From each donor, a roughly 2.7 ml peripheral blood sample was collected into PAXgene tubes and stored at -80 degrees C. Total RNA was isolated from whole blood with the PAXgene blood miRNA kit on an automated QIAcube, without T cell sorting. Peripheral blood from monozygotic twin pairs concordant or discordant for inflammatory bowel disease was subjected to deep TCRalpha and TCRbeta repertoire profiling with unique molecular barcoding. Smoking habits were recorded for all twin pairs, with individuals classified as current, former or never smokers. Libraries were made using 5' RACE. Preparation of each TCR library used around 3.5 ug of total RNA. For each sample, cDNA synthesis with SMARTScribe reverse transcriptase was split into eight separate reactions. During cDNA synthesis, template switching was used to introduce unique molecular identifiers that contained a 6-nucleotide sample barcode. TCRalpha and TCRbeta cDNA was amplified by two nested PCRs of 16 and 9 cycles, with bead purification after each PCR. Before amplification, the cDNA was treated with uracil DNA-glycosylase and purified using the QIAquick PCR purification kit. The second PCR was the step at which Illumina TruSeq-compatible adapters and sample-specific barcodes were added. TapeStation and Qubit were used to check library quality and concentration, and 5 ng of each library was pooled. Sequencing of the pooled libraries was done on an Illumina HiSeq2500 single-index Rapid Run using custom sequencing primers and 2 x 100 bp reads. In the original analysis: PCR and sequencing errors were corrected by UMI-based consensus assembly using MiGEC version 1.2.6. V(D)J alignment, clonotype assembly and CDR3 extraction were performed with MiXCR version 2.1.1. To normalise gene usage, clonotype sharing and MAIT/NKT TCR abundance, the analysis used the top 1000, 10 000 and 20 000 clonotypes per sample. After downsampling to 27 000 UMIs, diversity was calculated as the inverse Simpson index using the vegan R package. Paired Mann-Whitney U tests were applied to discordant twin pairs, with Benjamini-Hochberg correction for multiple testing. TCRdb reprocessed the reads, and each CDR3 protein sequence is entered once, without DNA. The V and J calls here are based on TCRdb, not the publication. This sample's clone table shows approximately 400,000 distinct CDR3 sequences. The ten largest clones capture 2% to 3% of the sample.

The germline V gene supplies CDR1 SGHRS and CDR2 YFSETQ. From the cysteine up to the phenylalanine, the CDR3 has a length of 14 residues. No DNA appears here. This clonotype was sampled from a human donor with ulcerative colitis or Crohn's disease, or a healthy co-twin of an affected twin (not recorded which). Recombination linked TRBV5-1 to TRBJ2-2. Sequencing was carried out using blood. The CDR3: CASSSETNTGELFF.